Listed below are T cell receptor beta chains from one sample, sequenced in a study of T-cell reconstitution after alpha-beta-depleted transplantation in children. TCRdb itself ran the PCR reads through MiXCR, one entry per CDR3 protein. The table shows about 400,000 distinct CDR3 sequences, with just over 20% occurring only once. The material was PBMCs from the stem cell graft donor, obtained from the stem cell graft. These TCRs come from a human donor who donated a stem cell graft to a child with acute myeloid leukemia. Each CDR3 is given with its conserved first and last residue. D genes are given only for firm matches. The size entry is marked missing in some rows and otherwise reads once, few, many or a size class.

v_call: TRBV7-8; d_call: TRBD1; clone_size: -; j_call: TRBJ2-2; cdr3_aa: CASPGTGVTGELFF; cdr3_nt: TGTGCCAGCCCGGGGACAGGGGTGACCGGGGAGCTGTTTTTT
v_call: TRBV4-2; d_call: -; clone_size: few; j_call: TRBJ2-7; cdr3_aa: CASGRTTSSYEQYF; cdr3_nt: TGTGCCAGCGGACGGACTACTAGCTCCTACGAGCAGTACTTC
v_call: TRBV20-1; d_call: TRBD2; clone_size: -; j_call: TRBJ2-7; cdr3_aa: CSARARGSNSYEQYF; cdr3_nt: TGCAGTGCTAGAGCACGCGGGAGTAATTCCTACGAGCAGTACTTC
v_call: TRBV10-3; d_call: TRBD1; clone_size: many; j_call: TRBJ1-2; cdr3_aa: CAIAGTANYGYTF; cdr3_nt: TGTGCCATTGCCGGGACAGCGAACTATGGCTACACCTTC
v_call: TRBV7-8; d_call: -; clone_size: -; j_call: TRBJ2-3; cdr3_aa: CASSITRLGSTDTQYF; cdr3_nt: TGTGCCAGCAGCATTACTAGATTGGGTAGCACAGATACGCAGTATTTT
v_call: TRBV20-1; d_call: -; clone_size: few; j_call: TRBJ1-6; cdr3_aa: CSARQKLIGNSPLHF; cdr3_nt: TGCAGTGCCAGACAGAAATTGATCGGAAATTCACCCCTCCACTTT
v_call: TRBV7-3; d_call: -; clone_size: few; j_call: TRBJ2-1; cdr3_aa: CASSPRAGVNEQFF; cdr3_nt: TGTGCCAGCAGCCCCCGGGCAGGGGTCAATGAGCAGTTCTTC
v_call: TRBV24-1; d_call: -; clone_size: -; j_call: TRBJ2-3; cdr3_aa: CATSSGLTDTQYF; cdr3_nt: TGTGCCACGAGTAGCGGACTCACAGATACGCAGTATTTT
v_call: TRBV7-9; d_call: -; clone_size: -; j_call: TRBJ2-2; cdr3_aa: CASSLKQANTGELFF; cdr3_nt: TGTGCCAGCAGCTTAAAACAGGCGAACACCGGGGAGCTGTTTTTT
v_call: TRBV12-3/TRBV12-4; d_call: -; clone_size: few; j_call: TRBJ2-7; cdr3_aa: CASSSRAGTRGSFSDYEQYF; cdr3_nt: TGTGCCAGCAGTTCCCGCGCCGGGACCCGAGGAAGTTTTTCCGACTACGAGCAGTACTTC
v_call: TRBV5-5; d_call: TRBD2; clone_size: -; j_call: TRBJ2-7; cdr3_aa: CASSSGLAGGLSYEQYF; cdr3_nt: TGTGCCAGCAGCTCCGGACTAGCGGGAGGACTCTCCTACGAGCAGTACTTC
v_call: TRBV24-1; d_call: -; clone_size: few; j_call: TRBJ2-3; cdr3_aa: CATSDDTDTQYF; cdr3_nt: TGTGCCACCAGTGATGACACAGATACGCAGTATTTT